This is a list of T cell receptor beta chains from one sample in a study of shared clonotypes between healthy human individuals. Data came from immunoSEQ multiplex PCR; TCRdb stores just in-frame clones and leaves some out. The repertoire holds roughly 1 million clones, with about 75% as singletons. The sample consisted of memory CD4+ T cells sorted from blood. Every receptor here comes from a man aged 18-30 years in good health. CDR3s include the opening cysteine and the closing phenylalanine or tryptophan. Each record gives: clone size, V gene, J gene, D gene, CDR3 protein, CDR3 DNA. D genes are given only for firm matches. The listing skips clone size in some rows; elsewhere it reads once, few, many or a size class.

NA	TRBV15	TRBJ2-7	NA	CATSRDKNGEQYF	TGTGCCACCAGCAGAGATAAAAATGGCGAGCAGTACTTC
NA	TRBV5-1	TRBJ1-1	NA	CASSWGGSNTEAFF	TGCGCCAGCAGCTGGGGGGGCTCGAACACTGAAGCTTTCTTT
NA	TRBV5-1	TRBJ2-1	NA	CASSPGPGRDEQFF	TGCGCCAGCAGCCCCGGACCAGGGCGGGACGAGCAGTTCTTC
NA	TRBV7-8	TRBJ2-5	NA	CASSLTRETQYF	TGTGCCAGCAGCTTGACTCGGGAGACCCAGTACTTC
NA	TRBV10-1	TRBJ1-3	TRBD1	CASSESWGTASKSGNTIYF	TGCGCCAGCAGTGAGTCTTGGGGGACAGCGTCCAAATCTGGAAACACCATATATTTT
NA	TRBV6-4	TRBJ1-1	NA	CASSDSIWGTEAFF	TGTGCCAGCAGTGACTCGATTTGGGGTACTGAAGCTTTCTTT
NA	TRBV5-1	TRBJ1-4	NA	CASSPLGQGINEKLFF	TGCGCCAGCAGCCCCCTAGGCCAGGGAATTAATGAAAAACTGTTTTTT
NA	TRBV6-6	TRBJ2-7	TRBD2	CASSPLAGAYEQYF	TGTGCCAGCAGTCCACTAGCGGGGGCGTACGAGCAGTACTTC
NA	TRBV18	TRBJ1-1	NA	CASSPRAVSLNTEAFF	TGTGCCAGCTCACCACGGGCAGTAAGCTTGAACACTGAAGCTTTCTTT
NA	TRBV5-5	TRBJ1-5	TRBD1	CASSLGDRGNQPQHF	TGTGCCAGCAGCTTGGGGGACAGGGGCAATCAGCCCCAGCATTTT
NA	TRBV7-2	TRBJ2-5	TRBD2	CASSRGLAGGKETQYF	TGTGCCAGCAGCCGTGGACTAGCGGGAGGAAAAGAGACCCAGTACTTC
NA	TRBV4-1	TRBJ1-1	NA	CASSPRGEWTEAFF	TGCGCCAGCAGCCCTCGGGGGGAGTGGACTGAAGCTTTCTTT
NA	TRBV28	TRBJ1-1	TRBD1	CASSPGGRGTEAFF	TGTGCCAGCAGCCCTGGTGGCAGGGGGACTGAAGCTTTCTTT
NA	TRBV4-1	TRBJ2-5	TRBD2	CASSQDLGLAGKETQYF	TGCGCCAGCAGCCAAGATCTTGGACTAGCGGGGAAAGAGACCCAGTACTTC
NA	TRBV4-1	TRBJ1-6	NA	CASSRSDSPLHF	TGCGCCAGCAGCCGCTCGGATTCACCCCTCCACTTT
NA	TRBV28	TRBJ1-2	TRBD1	CASSPRTGGASGGYTF	TGTGCCAGCAGCCCCCGGACAGGGGGCGCCTCGGGTGGCTACACCTTC
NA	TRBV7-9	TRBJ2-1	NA	CASSFLGGEQFF	TGTGCCAGCAGCTTTTTGGGGGGTGAGCAGTTCTTC
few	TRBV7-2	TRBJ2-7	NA	CASSLADEQYF	TGTGCCAGCAGCTTAGCGGACGAGCAGTACTTC
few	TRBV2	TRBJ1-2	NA	CASGTVYGYTF	TGTGCCAGTGGGACGGTTTATGGCTACACCTTC
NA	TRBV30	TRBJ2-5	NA	CAWSVTGYRDGRSKTQYF	TGTGCCTGGAGTGTAACGGGGTACAGGGATGGTCGAAGTAAGACCCAGTACTTC
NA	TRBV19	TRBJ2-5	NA	CASTPGRLARETQYF	TGTGCCAGTACCCCGGGGAGGCTAGCACGAGAGACCCAGTACTTC
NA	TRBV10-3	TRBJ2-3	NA	CAIRGSNRFTDTQYF	TGTGCCATCAGGGGGAGTAATAGGTTCACAGATACGCAGTATTTT
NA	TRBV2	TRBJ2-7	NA	CASSVAYEQYF	TGTGCCAGCAGTGTGGCATACGAGCAGTACTTC
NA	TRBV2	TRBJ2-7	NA	CASSEGGMGRLGVYEQYF	TGTGCCAGCAGTGAAGGTGGGATGGGTCGCCTCGGGGTCTACGAGCAGTACTTC
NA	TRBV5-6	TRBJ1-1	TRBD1	CASSYTGTGLDAFF	TGTGCCAGCAGCTATACCGGGACAGGCTTGGATGCTTTCTTT
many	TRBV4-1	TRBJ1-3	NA	CASSYQVTGRSGNTIYF	TGCGCCAGCAGCTACCAAGTCACAGGCCGCTCTGGAAACACCATATATTTT
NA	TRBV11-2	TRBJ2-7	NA	CASSSTTTGEQYF	TGTGCCAGCAGCTCCACTACTACGGGCGAGCAGTACTTC
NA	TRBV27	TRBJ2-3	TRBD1	CASSLYRDRGDTQYF	TGTGCCAGCAGTTTATACCGGGACAGGGGGGATACGCAGTATTTT
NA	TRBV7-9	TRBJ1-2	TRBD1	CASSPPGGYGYTF	TGTGCCAGCAGCCCCCCAGGGGGCTATGGCTACACCTTC
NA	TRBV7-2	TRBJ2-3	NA	CASSRYSRVGADTQYF	TGTGCCAGCAGCCGTTATAGCCGGGTAGGGGCAGATACGCAGTATTTT
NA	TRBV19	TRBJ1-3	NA	CASTTGGSTAGNTIYF	TGTGCCAGTACCACCGGGGGGTCGACGGCGGGAAACACCATATATTTT
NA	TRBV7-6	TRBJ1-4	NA	CASSLGAVNEKLFF	TGTGCCAGCAGCCTAGGGGCAGTTAATGAAAAACTGTTTTTT
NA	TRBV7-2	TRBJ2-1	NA	CASSLGSYNEQFF	TGTGCCAGCAGCTTGGGCTCCTACAATGAGCAGTTCTTC
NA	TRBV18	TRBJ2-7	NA	CASSPRGPLGGEQYF	TGTGCCAGCTCACCACGTGGACCCCTCGGAGGGGAGCAGTACTTC
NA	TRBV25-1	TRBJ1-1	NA	CASKGPTEAFF	TGTGCCAGCAAAGGACCCACTGAAGCTTTCTTT
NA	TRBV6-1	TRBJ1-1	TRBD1	CASSGQGVTEAFF	TGTGCCAGCAGTGGACAGGGTGTGACTGAAGCTTTCTTT
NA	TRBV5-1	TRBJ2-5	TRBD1	CASRSTGETQYF	TGCGCCAGCAGGTCGACAGGGGAGACCCAGTACTTC
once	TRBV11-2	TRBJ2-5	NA	CASSLDGTRRETQYF	TGTGCCAGCAGCTTAGATGGGACCCGTCGGGAGACCCAGTACTTC
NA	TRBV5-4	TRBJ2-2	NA	CASRRAGGELFF	TGTGCCAGCAGGCGAGCAGGCGGGGAGCTGTTTTTT
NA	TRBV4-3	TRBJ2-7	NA	CASSLHYSGLYEQYF	TGCGCCAGCAGCCTACATTATTCGGGGCTCTACGAGCAGTACTTC
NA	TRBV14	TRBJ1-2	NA	CASSQGSGSYGYTF	TGTGCCAGCAGCCAAGGATCAGGGTCCTATGGCTACACCTTC
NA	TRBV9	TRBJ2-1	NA	CASSVGKSSYNEQFF	TGTGCCAGCAGCGTGGGCAAAAGCTCCTACAATGAGCAGTTCTTC
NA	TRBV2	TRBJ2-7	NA	CASSERYEQYF	TGTGCCAGCAGTGAAAGGTACGAGCAGTACTTC
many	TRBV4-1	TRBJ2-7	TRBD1	CASYGTGDYEQYF	TGCGCCAGCTACGGGACAGGGGACTACGAGCAGTACTTC
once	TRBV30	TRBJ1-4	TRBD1	CAWRGTGGNNEKLFF	TGTGCCTGGAGGGGGACAGGGGGTAACAATGAAAAACTGTTTTTT